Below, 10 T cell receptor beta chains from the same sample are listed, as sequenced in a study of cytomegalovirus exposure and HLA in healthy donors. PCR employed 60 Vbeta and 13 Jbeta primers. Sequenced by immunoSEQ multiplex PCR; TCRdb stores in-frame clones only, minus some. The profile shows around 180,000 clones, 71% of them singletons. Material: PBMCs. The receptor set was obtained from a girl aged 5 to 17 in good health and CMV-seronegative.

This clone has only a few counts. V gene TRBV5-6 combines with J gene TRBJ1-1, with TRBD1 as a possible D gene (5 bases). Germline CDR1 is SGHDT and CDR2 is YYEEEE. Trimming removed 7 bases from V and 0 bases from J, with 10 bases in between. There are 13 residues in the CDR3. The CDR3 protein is CASGARLNTEAFF. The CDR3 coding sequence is TGTGCCAGCGGGGCCAGATTGAACACTGAAGCTTTCTTT.

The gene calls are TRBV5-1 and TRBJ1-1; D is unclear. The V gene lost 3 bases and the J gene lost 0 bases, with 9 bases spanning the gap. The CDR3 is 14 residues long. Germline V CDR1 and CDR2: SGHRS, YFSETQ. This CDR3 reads CASSSVELNTEAFF. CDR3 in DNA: TGCGCCAGCAGCTCCGTTGAGTTGAACACTGAAGCTTTCTTT.

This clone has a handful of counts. The CDR3 DNA reads as TGCGCCAGCAGCCAGACAGGGGATAGGAATGAGCAGTTCTTC. Amino acid sequence: CASSQTGDRNEQFF. J is TRBJ2-1 and V is TRBV5-1, with 8 bases aligning to TRBD1. The V gene end was trimmed by 4 bases and the J gene end by 7 bases; junction bases not matched to a gene: 7. The CDR3 length is 14 residues. The germline CDR1 and CDR2 sequences are SGHRS and YFSETQ.

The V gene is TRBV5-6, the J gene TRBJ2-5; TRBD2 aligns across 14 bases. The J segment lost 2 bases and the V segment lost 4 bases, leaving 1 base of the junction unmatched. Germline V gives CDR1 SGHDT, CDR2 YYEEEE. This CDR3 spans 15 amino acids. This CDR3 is CASSGTSGGQETQYF. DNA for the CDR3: TGTGCCAGCAGCGGGACTAGCGGGGGTCAAGAGACCCAGTACTTC.

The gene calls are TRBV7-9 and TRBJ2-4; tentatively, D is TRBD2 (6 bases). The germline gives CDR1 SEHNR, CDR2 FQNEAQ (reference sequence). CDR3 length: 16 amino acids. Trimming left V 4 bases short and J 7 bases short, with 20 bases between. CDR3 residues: CASSSLKLAANNIQYF. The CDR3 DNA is TGTGCCAGCAGCTCCCTTAAATTAGCGGCGAACAACATTCAGTACTTC.

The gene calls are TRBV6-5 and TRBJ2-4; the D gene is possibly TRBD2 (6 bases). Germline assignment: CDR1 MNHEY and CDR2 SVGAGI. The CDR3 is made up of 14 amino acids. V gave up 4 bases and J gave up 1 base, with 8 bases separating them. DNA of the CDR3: TGTGCCAGCAGTTTTGGAGGGGCCAAAAACATTCAGTACTTC. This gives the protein CASSFGGAKNIQYF.

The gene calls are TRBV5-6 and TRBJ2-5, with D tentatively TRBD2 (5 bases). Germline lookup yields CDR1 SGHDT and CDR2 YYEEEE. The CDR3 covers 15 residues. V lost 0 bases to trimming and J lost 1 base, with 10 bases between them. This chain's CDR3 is CASSLGADFQETQYF. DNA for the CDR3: TGTGCCAGCAGCTTGGGAGCGGATTTCCAAGAGACCCAGTACTTC.

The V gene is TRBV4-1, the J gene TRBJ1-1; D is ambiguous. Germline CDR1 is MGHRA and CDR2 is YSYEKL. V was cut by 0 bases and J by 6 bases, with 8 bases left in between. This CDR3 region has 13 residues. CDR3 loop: CASSQERTSEAFF. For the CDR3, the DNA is TGCGCCAGCAGCCAAGAGAGGACTTCTGAAGCTTTCTTT.

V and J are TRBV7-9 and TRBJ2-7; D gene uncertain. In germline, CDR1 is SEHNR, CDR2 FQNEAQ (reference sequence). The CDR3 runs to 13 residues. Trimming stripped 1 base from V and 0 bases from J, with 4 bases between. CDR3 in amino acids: CASSLEHSYEQYF. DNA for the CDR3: TGTGCCAGCAGCTTAGAGCACTCCTACGAGCAGTACTTC.

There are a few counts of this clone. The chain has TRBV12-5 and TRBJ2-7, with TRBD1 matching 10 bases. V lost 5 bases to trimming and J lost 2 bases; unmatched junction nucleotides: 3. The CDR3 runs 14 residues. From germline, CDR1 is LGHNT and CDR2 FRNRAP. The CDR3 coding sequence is TGTGCTAGTGGTCCCGGGACAGGGGCCTACGAGCAGTACTTC. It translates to CASGPGTGAYEQYF. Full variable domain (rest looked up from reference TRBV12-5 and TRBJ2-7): DARVTQTPRHKVTEMGQEVTMRCQPILGHNTVFWYRQTMMQGLELLAYFRNRAPLDDSGMPKDRFSAEMPDATLATLKIQPSEPRDSAVYFCASGPGTGAYEQYFGPGTRLTVT.